This TCR beta chain emerged from a study of T-cell reconstitution after alpha-beta-depleted transplantation in children. Findings of the study overall: About two months after transplant, alpha-beta T cells reportedly came from several hundred expanded graft clones. Once a year had passed after transplant, T-cell counts and diversity came mostly from newly produced T cells. Diversity of TCRbeta at day 60 was high in some patients, arising from surviving recipient T cells and thymic progenitors.

For TCRbeta, the library was prepared with unique molecular identifiers. TCRdb re-analysed the PCR reads in MiXCR, keeping a single row per CDR3 protein. This sample has roughly 100,000 distinct CDR3 sequences, with over 6% found just once. The ends were cut back, 0 bases at V and 4 bases at J, with 10 bases in the middle. This CDR3 region has 14 residues. Germline loops: CDR1 SGHRS, CDR2 YFSETQ. This clonotype was observed many times. The target antigen is unknown. V usage is TRBV5-1 and J usage is TRBJ2-5; D not certain. The receptor was derived from a boy aged 2 to 9 with acute lymphoblastic leukemia, due to receive a stem cell transplant. This specimen consisted of PBMCs, obtained before TCRalphabeta/CD19-depleted stem cell transplant. DNA of the CDR3: TGCGCCAGCAGCTTGGATACAATGGGAGAGACCCAGTACTTC. This translates into CASSLDTMGETQYF. The variable domain in full, completed from reference TRBV5-1 and TRBJ2-5, reads KAGVTQTPRYLIKTRGQQVTLSCSPISGHRSVSWYQQTPGQGLQFLFEYFSETQRNKGNFPGRFSGRQFSNSRSEMNVSTLELGDSALYLCASSLDTMGETQYFGPGTRLLVL.